The rows below give T cell receptor beta chains drawn from one sample of a study of cytomegalovirus exposure and HLA in healthy donors. The protocol was immunoSEQ multiplex PCR, while the TCRdb copy is restricted to in-frame clones and leaves out a portion. The data contain roughly 250,000 clones, roughly 90% of them singletons. The material sequenced was PBMCs. These receptors all stem from a woman under 30 in good health and CMV-seronegative. CDR3s include the opening cysteine and the closing phenylalanine or tryptophan. Size is omitted from some rows. Given values are once, few, many or a class for expanded clones.

size,V,CDR3
.,TRBV27,CASSLGRGTYNSPLHF
.,TRBV2,CASSWTGEGNQPQHF
.,TRBV13,CASSLAAGGRNGYTF
.,TRBV4-1,CASSPRMGGGPPNEQFF
.,TRBV11-2,CASSPEARTEAFF
.,TRBV4-3,CASSQEAGYAGELFF
few,TRBV7-2,CASSSLAGDTGELFF
.,TRBV7-9,CASSLGGGQPQHF
.,TRBV9,CASSSPRTSGEETQYF
.,TRBV5-4,CASSSLTGRDGYTF